The source of this T cell receptor beta chain is a study of T cells in Graves' hyperthyroidism and ophthalmopathy. In this sample, this clonotype turned up many times. V gave up 6 bases and J gave up 0 bases, with 11 bases separating them. This CDR3 comprises 13 residues. Germline V lookup: CDR1 SQVTM, CDR2 ANQGSEA. Researchers amplified the TCR beta CDR3 regions from RNA transcripts. The TCR CDR3 was amplified in a first-round RT-PCR using the HTBI primer set. TCRdb fed the multiplex PCR reads into MiXCR, producing one record per CDR3 protein. The table shows roughly 380,000 distinct CDR3 sequences, with approximately 13% occurring only once.

The specimen was blood. The chain employs TRBV29-1 and TRBJ1-1, with D unresolved. The sequence was obtained from an older woman with Graves' hyperthyroidism. DNA of the CDR3: TGCAGCGTAAAGACGGATTTGAACACTGAAGCTTTCTTT. Translation: CSVKTDLNTEAFF.